Below are 9 T cell receptor beta chains sequenced from a single sample in a study of T cells expressing NK-cell markers. TCRdb reworked the 5' RACE reads into one entry per CDR3 protein, no DNA. This sample's clone table lists 250,000 to 300,000 distinct CDR3 sequences. The sequenced material came from blood T cells: a sorted CD56 or NKG2C T cell subset, CD4+ or CD8+ T cells, or bulk PBMC T cells (not recorded which). These receptors all stem from a man younger than 35 in good health.

The genes are TRBV5-6 and TRBJ2-3. Germline V lookup: CDR1 SGHDT, CDR2 YYEEEE. The CDR3 sequence is 13 residues long. CDR3 region: CASSSWGTDTQYF.

The V call is TRBV9, the J call TRBJ2-5; TCRdb calls TRBD2, which cannot be checked without DNA. The CDR3 consists of 15 residues. The V gene's germline CDR1 is SGDLS and CDR2 YYNGEE. CDR3 region: CASSASPGLQETQYF.

The chain employs TRBV5-5 and TRBJ1-1. The CDR3 sequence is 15 residues long. Germline V gives CDR1 SGHKS, CDR2 YYEKEE (reference sequence). CDR3 sequence: CASSPLQAVNTEAFF.

The chain recombines TRBV3-1 with TRBJ2-2. CDR1 and CDR2 (germline): LGHDT, YNNKEL (reference sequence). This CDR3 region has 12 residues. This CDR3 reads CASSLRVGELFF.

The V gene is TRBV7-6, the J gene TRBJ1-3; TCRdb outputs TRBD1, but without DNA this stays unchecked. CDR3 length: 15 amino acids. Germline loops: CDR1 SGHVS, CDR2 FNYEAQ. CDR3 sequence: CASSPQEFTGNTIYF. Based on the CDR3 plus reference TRBV7-6 and TRBJ1-3, the full variable domain is GAGVSQSPRYKVTKRGQDVALRCDPISGHVSLYWYRQALGQGPEFLTYFNYEAQQDKSGLPNDRFSAERPEGSISTLTIQRTEQRDSAMYRCASSPQEFTGNTIYFGEGSWLTVV.

The genes are TRBV6-2 or TRBV6-3 and TRBJ2-7; TCRdb outputs TRBD1, but without DNA this stays unchecked. Germline lookup yields CDR1 MNHEY and CDR2 SVGEGT. The CDR3 runs to 13 residues. The CDR3 sequence is CASGSSNPSRQYF.

The gene calls are TRBV7-6 and TRBJ1-5; TCRdb's D call of TRBD1 is untestable without DNA. CDR1 SGHVS and CDR2 FNYEAQ come from the germline V gene. This CDR3 contains 18 residues. The chain's CDR3 is CASSLGGTDRGLSQPQHF.

The chain employs TRBV6-2 or TRBV6-3 and TRBJ2-1; without DNA, the TCRdb call of TRBD2 cannot be checked. The CDR3 runs to 18 residues. Looked up from germline, CDR1 is MNHEY and CDR2 is SVGEGT. The CDR3 loop is CASSYSMRLAGVYNEQFF.

This chain links TRBV5-6 with TRBJ2-7; TCRdb picks TRBD2, but there is no DNA to check that call. Germline loops: CDR1 SGHDT, CDR2 YYEEEE. This CDR3 is built from 17 residues. The CDR3 loop is CASSFRTSGSASYEQYF.